The 7 T cell receptor beta chains reported below all come from one sample, sequenced in a study of blood T cell repertoires in COVID-19. This table comes from immunoSEQ multiplex PCR, and its TCRdb copy is limited to in-frame clones, with some not included. The top ten hold about 5.5% of the sample, which has 95,000 to 150,000 clones, approximately 81% seen once. Sequenced: peripheral blood. All receptors derive from a man older than 75 with COVID-19, enrolled during active disease.

The rearrangement joins TRBV5-1 to TRBJ2-7; 7 bases line up with TRBD1. The CDR3 has 17 residues. CDR1 is SGHRS and CDR2 is YFSETQ in the germline V gene. Unmatched junction bases numbered 16, after V lost 4 bases and J lost 3 bases. As DNA, the CDR3 is TGCGCCAGCAGCAAGGGGGCGGGTTTGGCGACTGACTACGAGCAGTACTTC. It translates to CASSKGAGLATDYEQYF.

The chain joins TRBV18 to TRBJ2-3, with 10 bases lining up with TRBD1. Germline lookup yields CDR1 KGHSH and CDR2 LQKENI. The ends lost 2 bases at V and 6 bases at J; junction bases unmatched: 11. The CDR3 totals 17 residues. CDR3 DNA: TGTGCCAGCTCACCAAGGGAAAGACAGGGGGCAACGGATACGCAGTATTTT. This codes for CASSPRERQGATDTQYF. Combining the CDR3 with reference TRBV18 and TRBJ2-3 gives the whole variable domain NAGVMQNPRHLVRRRGQEARLRCSPMKGHSHVYWYRQLPEEGLKFMVYLQKENIIDESGMPKERFSAEFPKEGPSILRIQQVVRGDSAAYFCASSPRERQGATDTQYFGPGTRLTVL.

Concerning this clone itself: One end of the junction varies from germline; a read error may be responsible. The J gene is TRBJ1-5, the V gene TRBV5-1; 7 bases map to TRBD1. The CDR3 loop spans 17 amino acids. Germline V gene lookup returns CDR1 SGHRS and CDR2 YFSETQ. CDR3 nucleotides: TGCGCCAGCAGCTTGGGCCCCCAAGGGGGCTCATCGGGGGCCCAACATTTT. Translated: CASSLGPQGGSSGAQHF.

The chain employs TRBV13 and TRBJ1-1; 7 bases line up with TRBD1. The CDR3 runs 13 residues. Unmatched junction bases numbered 5, after V lost 3 bases and J lost 7 bases. Germline CDR1 PRHDT, CDR2 FYEKMQ (reference sequence). The chain's CDR3 is CASSFDRASEAFF. In nucleotides, the CDR3 is TGTGCCAGCAGCTTTGACAGGGCCAGTGAAGCTTTCTTT.

The chain is built from TRBV5-6 and TRBJ1-3; 7 bases match TRBD1. Per the germline V gene, CDR1 is SGHDT and CDR2 is YYEEEE. V lost 4 bases, J lost 7 bases, and 5 bases stayed unmatched. This CDR3 is 13 amino acids long. CDR3 DNA sequence: TGTGCCAGCAGCCCACAGGGGTTGAACACCATATATTTT. Residues: CASSPQGLNTIYF.

The chain couples TRBV6-5 to TRBJ1-1, with a possible D match to TRBD1 (6 bases). V lost 8 bases to trimming and J lost 2 bases, with 18 bases between them. The CDR3 runs 15 residues. From germline, CDR1 is MNHEY and CDR2 SVGAGI. CDR3 residues: CASLLGGGHNTEAFF. The DNA for the CDR3 is TGTGCCAGCCTGTTGGGTGGGGGACATAACACTGAAGCTTTCTTT.

The chain couples TRBV2 to TRBJ1-5, with D unresolved. CDR1 and CDR2 from the germline V gene are SNHLY and FYNNEI. The CDR3 runs 12 residues. V was pared by 4 bases and J by 5 bases, with 6 bases between. CDR3 protein: CASSGEDQPQHF. The DNA of the CDR3 is TGTGCCAGCAGTGGGGAGGATCAGCCCCAGCATTTT.